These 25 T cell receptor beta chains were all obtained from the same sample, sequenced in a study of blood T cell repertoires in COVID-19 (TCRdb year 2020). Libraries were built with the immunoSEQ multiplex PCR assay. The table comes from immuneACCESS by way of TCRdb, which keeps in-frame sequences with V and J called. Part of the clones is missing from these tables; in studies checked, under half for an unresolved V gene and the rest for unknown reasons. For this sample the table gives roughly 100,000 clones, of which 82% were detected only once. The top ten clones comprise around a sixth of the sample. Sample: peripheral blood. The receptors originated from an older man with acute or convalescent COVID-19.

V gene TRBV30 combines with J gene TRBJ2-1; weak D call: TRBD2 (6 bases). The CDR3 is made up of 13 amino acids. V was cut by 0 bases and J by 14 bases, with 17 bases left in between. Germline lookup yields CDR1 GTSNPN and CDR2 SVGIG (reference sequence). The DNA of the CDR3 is TGTGCCTGGAGTGTACAAGGCTGGGGGGAGGAGTTCTTC. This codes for CAWSVQGWGEEFF.

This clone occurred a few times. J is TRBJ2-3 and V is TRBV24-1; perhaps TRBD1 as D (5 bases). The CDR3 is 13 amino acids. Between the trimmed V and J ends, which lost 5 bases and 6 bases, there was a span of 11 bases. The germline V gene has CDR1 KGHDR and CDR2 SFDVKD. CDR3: CATSGPKGDTQYF. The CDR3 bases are TGTGCCACCAGTGGCCCGAAGGGGGATACGCAGTATTTT.

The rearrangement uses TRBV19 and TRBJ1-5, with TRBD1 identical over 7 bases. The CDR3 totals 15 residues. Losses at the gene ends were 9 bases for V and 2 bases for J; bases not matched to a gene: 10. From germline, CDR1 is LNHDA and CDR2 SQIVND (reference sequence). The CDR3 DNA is TGTGCCAGCTTTGACAGGGCCAAGGGCAATCAGCCCCAGCATTTT. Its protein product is CASFDRAKGNQPQHF.

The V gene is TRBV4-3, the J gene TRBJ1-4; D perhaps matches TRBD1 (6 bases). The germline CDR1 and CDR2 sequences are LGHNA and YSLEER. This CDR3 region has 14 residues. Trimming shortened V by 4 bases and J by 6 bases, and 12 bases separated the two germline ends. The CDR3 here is CASSRTAVDEKLFF. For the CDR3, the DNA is TGCGCCAGCAGCCGGACAGCAGTGGATGAAAAACTGTTTTTT.

The CDR3 coding sequence is TGTGCCAGCAGTTTAAGGTCGGGGGAGACCCAGTACTTC. The encoded protein is CASSLRSGETQYF. The rearrangement links TRBV12-3 or TRBV12-4 to TRBJ2-5; D perhaps matches TRBD2 (5 bases). The CDR3 contains 13 residues. The V end was cut by 2 bases, the J end by 5 bases, with 9 bases between.

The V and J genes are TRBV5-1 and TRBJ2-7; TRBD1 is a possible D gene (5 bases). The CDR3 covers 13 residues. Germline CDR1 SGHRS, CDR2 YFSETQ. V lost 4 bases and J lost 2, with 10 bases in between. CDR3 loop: CASSETDAYEQYF. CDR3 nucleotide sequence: TGCGCCAGCAGCGAGACAGACGCCTACGAGCAGTACTTC.

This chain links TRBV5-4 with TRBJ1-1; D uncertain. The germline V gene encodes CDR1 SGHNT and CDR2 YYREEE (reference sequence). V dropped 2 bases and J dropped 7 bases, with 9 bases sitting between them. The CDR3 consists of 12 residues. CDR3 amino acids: CASSFVQIEAFF. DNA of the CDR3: TGTGCCAGCAGCTTCGTCCAGATTGAAGCTTTCTTT.

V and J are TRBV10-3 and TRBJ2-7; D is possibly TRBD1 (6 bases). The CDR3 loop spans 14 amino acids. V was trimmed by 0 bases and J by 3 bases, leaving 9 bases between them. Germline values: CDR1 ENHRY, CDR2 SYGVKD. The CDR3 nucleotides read TGTGCCATCAGTGAGTCCACAGGGAGCTACGAGCAGTACTTC. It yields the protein CAISESTGSYEQYF.

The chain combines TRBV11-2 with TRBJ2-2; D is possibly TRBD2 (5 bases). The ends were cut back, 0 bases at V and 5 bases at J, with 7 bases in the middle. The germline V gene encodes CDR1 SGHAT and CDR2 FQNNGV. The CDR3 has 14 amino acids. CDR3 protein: CASSLDRRTGELFF. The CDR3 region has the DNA TGTGCCAGCAGCTTAGATCGGAGGACCGGGGAGCTGTTTTTT.

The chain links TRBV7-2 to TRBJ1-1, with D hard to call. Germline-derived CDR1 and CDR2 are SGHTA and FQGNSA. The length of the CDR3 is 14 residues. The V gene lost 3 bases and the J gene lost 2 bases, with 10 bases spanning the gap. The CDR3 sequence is CASSFFLSNTEAFF. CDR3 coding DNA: TGTGCCAGCAGCTTTTTCTTATCCAACACTGAAGCTTTCTTT.

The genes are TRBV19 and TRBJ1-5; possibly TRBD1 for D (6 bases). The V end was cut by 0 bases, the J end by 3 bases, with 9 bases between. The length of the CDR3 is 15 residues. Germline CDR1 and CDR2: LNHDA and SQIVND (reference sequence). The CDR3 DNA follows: TGTGCCAGTAGTATAGATACAGGGAACAATCAGCCCCAGCATTTT. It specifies CASSIDTGNNQPQHF. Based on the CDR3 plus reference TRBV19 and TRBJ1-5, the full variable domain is DGGITQSPKYLFRKEGQNVTLSCEQNLNHDAMYWYRQDPGQGLRLIYYSQIVNDFQKGDIAEGYSVSREKKESFPLTVTSAQKNPTAFYLCASSIDTGNNQPQHFGDGTRLSIL.

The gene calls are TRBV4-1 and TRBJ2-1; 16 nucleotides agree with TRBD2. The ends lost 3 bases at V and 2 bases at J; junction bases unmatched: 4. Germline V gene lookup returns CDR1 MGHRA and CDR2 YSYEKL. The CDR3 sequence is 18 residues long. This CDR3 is CASSQGLAGGPTYNEQFF. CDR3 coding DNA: TGCGCCAGCAGCCAGGGACTAGCGGGAGGGCCCACCTACAATGAGCAGTTCTTC.

CDR3 nucleotide sequence: TGTGCCAGCAGCCCCCCCATACACAGAGAGAACACTGAAGCTTTCTTT. Translated: CASSPPIHRENTEAFF. V gene TRBV5-8 combines with J gene TRBJ1-1; no clear D gene. V was shortened by 4 bases and J by 1 base, with 17 bases between the two germline ends. This CDR3 comprises 16 residues. Germline lookup yields CDR1 SGHTS and CDR2 YDEGEE.

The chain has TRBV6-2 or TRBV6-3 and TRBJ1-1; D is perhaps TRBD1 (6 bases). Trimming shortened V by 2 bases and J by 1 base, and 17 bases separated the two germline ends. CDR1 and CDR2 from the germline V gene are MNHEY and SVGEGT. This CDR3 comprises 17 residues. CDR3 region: CASSYRHGTGPNTEAFF. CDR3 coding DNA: TGTGCCAGCAGTTACCGCCACGGCACAGGGCCGAACACTGAAGCTTTCTTT.

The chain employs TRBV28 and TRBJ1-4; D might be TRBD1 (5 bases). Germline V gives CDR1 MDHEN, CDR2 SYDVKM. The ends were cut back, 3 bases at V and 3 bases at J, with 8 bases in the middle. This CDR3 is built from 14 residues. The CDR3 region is CASSFGGANEKLFF. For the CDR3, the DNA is TGTGCCAGCAGTTTCGGAGGGGCTAATGAAAAACTGTTTTTT. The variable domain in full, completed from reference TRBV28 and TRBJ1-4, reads DVKVTQSSRYLVKRTGEKVFLECVQDMDHENMFWYRQDPGLGLRLIYFSYDVKMKEKGDIPEGYSVSREKKERFSLILESASTNQTSMYLCASSFGGANEKLFFGSGTQLSVL.

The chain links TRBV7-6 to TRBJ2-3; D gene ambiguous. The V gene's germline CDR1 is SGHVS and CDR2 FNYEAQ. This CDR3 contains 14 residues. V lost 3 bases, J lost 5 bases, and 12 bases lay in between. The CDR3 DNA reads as TGTGCCAGCAGCTTGGGTAGCCAAGGAGATACGCAGTATTTT. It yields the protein CASSLGSQGDTQYF.

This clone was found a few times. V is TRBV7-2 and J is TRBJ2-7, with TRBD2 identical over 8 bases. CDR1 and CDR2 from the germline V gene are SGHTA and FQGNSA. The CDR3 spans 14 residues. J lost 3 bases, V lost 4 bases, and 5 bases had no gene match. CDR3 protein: CASSSGLAGYEQYF. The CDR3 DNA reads TGTGCCAGCAGCTCCGGACTAGCAGGCTACGAGCAGTACTTC.

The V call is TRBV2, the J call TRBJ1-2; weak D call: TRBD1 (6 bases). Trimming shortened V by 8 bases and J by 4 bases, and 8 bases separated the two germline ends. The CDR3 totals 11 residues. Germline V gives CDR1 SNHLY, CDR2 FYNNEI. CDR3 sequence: CASGTPYGYTF. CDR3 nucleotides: TGTGCCAGCGGGACACCCTATGGCTACACCTTC.

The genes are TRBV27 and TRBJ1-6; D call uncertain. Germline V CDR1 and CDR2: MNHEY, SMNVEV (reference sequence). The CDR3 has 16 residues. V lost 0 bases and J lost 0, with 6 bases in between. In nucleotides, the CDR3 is TGTGCCAGCAGTTTATCCGCGGTCTCCTATAATTCACCCCTCCACTTT. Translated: CASSLSAVSYNSPLHF.

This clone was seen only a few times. CDR3 in DNA: TGTGCCAGCAAACAGGGTCCCCTCAATCAGCCCCAGCATTTT. It encodes CASKQGPLNQPQHF. The V gene is TRBV28, the J gene TRBJ1-5; weak D call: TRBD1 (6 bases). The CDR3 runs 14 residues. Germline CDR1 MDHEN, CDR2 SYDVKM. V was trimmed by 7 bases and J by 3 bases, leaving 13 bases between them. Looking up the rest from reference TRBV28 and TRBJ1-5 gives the full variable domain: DVKVTQSSRYLVKRTGEKVFLECVQDMDHENMFWYRQDPGLGLRLIYFSYDVKMKEKGDIPEGYSVSREKKERFSLILESASTNQTSMYLCASKQGPLNQPQHFGDGTRLSIL.

The CDR3 protein is CASSISSGGETQYF. CDR3 coding DNA: TGTGCCAGTAGTATCTCTAGCGGTGGAGAGACCCAGTACTTC. The V gene is TRBV19, the J gene TRBJ2-5; 7 bases map to TRBD2. Germline V CDR1 and CDR2: LNHDA, SQIVND (reference sequence). The CDR3 extends over 14 amino acids. With V trimmed by 3 bases and J by 4 bases, 5 bases remained unmatched.

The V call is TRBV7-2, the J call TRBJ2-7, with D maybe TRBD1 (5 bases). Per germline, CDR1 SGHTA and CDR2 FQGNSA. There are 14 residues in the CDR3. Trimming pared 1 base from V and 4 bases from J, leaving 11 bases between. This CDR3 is CASSLVGAGYEQYF. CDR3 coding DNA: TGTGCCAGCAGCTTAGTAGGCGCAGGGTACGAGCAGTACTTC.

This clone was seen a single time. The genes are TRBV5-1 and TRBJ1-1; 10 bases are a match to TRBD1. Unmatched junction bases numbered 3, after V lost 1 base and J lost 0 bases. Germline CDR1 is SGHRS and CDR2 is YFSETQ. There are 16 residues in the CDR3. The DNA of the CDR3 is TGCGCCAGCAGCTTGATCGGGACAGGGGTGAACACTGAAGCTTTCTTT. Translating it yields CASSLIGTGVNTEAFF.

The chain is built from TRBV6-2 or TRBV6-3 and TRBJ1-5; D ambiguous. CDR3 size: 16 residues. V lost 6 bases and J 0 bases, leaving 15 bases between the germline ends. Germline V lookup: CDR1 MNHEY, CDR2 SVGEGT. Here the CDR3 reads CASSESDTYSNQPQHF. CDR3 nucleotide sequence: TGTGCCAGCAGCGAGTCCGACACTTATAGCAATCAGCCCCAGCATTTT.

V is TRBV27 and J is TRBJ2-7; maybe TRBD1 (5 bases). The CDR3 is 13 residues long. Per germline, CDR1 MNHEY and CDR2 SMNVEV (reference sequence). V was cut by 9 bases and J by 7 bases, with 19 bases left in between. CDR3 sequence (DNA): TGTGCCAGGCAGTGGGGCCTAAACGGGGAGCAGTACTTC. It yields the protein CARQWGLNGEQYF.